This TCR beta chain was identified in a study of T cell responses to AZD1222 COVID-19 vaccine. This CDR3 spans 15 amino acids. CDR1 is MNHEY, CDR2 SVGEGT, per germline. J was trimmed by 7 bases and V by 6 bases; bases with no gene match: 8. The method was immunoSEQ multiplex PCR; TCRdb's version includes in-frame clones alone and lacks a portion of them. The sample yields fewer than 150,000 clones, 93% seen once. The V gene is TRBV6-2 or TRBV6-3, the J gene TRBJ1-4; 10 positions agree with TRBD1. The sequence derives from an adult in good health. This material consisted of peripheral blood, taken on day 0 of AZD1222 vaccination. CDR3 loop: CASRPPGQGSEKLFF. The CDR3 DNA follows: TGTGCCAGCAGGCCTCCGGGACAGGGGAGTGAAAAACTGTTTTTT.